This passage covers 5 T cell receptor beta chains from one sample sequenced in a study of shared clonotypes between healthy human individuals (dated by TCRdb to the early 2020s). CD8 naive samples were CD45RO-negative cells positively selected for CCR7, giving a CD45RA+CCR7+ population that excluded TemRA cells. The library was made by the immunoSEQ multiplex PCR assay. Imported from immuneACCESS, the table was reduced by TCRdb to in-frame sequences with V and J called. These copies leave out some clones; in studies compared against another copy, an unresolved V gene accounts for under half, and the cause of the remainder is not known. For this sample there are around 2,100,000 clones; roughly 95% appear just once. Roughly 1.2% of the sample is held by the ten biggest clonotypes. The sample taken for sequencing was naive CD8+ T cells sorted from blood. This specimen's cell subset or site label, per the study, means: CD45RA+CCR7+. These receptors came from a man younger than 35 in good health.

The V and J genes are TRBV9 and TRBJ1-4; D gene ambiguous. CDR1 is SGDLS and CDR2 is YYNGEE in the germline V gene. The V end was cut by 4 bases, the J end by 5 bases, with 15 bases between. The CDR3 contains 15 residues. The CDR3 region is CASSTGLVLNEKLFF. As DNA, the CDR3 is TGTGCCAGCAGCACCGGGCTCGTCTTAAATGAAAAACTGTTTTTT.

This chain uses TRBV7-9 with TRBJ2-5; a possible D gene is TRBD2 (6 bases). CDR3 length: 14 residues. The V and J ends lost 5 bases and 5 bases respectively, with 15 bases between them. Germline CDR1 and CDR2: SEHNR and FQNEAQ (reference sequence). The CDR3 sequence is CASSGGAAGETQYF. In DNA form, the CDR3 reads TGTGCCAGCAGCGGAGGGGCAGCTGGGGAGACCCAGTACTTC. The full variable domain, in which reference TRBV7-9 and TRBJ2-5 provide the parts outside the CDR3, is DTGVSQNPRHKITKRGQNVTFRCDPISEHNRLYWYRQTLGQGPEFLTYFQNEAQLEKSRLLSDRFSAERPKGSFSTLEIQRTEQGDSAMYLCASSGGAAGETQYFGPGTRLLVL.

This chain uses TRBV6-1 with TRBJ2-7; D gene ambiguous. Trimming took 2 bases from V and 0 from J, leaving 8 bases between them. CDR1 MNHNS and CDR2 SASEGT come from the germline V gene. The CDR3 runs 14 residues. CDR3 DNA: TGTGCCAGCAGTGAATCTCCCACCTCCTACGAGCAGTACTTC. It yields the protein CASSESPTSYEQYF.

The chain joins TRBV27 to TRBJ1-1; the D gene is possibly TRBD1 (5 bases). V lost 5 bases to trimming and J lost 4 bases, with 20 bases between them. This CDR3 has 16 residues. Looked up from germline, CDR1 is MNHEY and CDR2 is SMNVEV (reference sequence). In DNA form, the CDR3 reads TGTGCCAGCAGTCCCTCTCAAGGGGAGCGCAGCACTGAAGCTTTCTTT. Translating gives CASSPSQGERSTEAFF.

The rearrangement joins TRBV28 to TRBJ1-2; unclear D gene. The V gene's germline CDR1 is MDHEN and CDR2 SYDVKM. The length of the CDR3 is 16 residues. Trimming stripped 4 bases from V and 4 bases from J, with 19 bases between. The CDR3 region is CASSSPGPPGFYGYTF. DNA for the CDR3: TGTGCCAGCAGTTCACCCGGACCCCCAGGATTCTATGGCTACACCTTC.